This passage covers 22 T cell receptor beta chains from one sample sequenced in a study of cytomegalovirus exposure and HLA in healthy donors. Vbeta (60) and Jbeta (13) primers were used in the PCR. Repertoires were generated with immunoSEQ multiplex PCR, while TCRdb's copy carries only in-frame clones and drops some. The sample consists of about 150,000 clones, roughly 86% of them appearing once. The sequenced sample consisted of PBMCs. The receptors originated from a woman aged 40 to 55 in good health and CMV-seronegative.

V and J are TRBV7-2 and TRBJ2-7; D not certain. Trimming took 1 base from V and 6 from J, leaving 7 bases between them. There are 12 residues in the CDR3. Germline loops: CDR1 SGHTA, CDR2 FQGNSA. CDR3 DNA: TGTGCCAGCAGCTTAGGAGTTGGCGAGCAGTACTTC. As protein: CASSLGVGEQYF.

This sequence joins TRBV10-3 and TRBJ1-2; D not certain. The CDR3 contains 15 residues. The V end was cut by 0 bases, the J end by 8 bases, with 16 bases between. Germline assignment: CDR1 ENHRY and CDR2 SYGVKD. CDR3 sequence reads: CAISESPQASSGYTF. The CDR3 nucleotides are TGTGCCATCAGTGAGTCCCCACAAGCGAGTAGCGGCTACACCTTC.

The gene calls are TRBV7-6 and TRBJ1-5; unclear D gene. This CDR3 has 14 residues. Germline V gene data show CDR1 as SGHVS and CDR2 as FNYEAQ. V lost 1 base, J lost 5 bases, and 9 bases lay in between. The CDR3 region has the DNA TGTGCCAGCAGCTTAGTTTCCGGAGATCAGCCCCAGCATTTT. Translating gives CASSLVSGDQPQHF. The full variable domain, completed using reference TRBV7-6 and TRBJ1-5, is GAGVSQSPRYKVTKRGQDVALRCDPISGHVSLYWYRQALGQGPEFLTYFNYEAQQDKSGLPNDRFSAERPEGSISTLTIQRTEQRDSAMYRCASSLVSGDQPQHFGDGTRLSIL.

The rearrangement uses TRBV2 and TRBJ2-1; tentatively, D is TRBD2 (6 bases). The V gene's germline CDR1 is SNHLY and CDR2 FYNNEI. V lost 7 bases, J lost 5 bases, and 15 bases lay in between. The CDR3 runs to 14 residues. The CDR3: CASNQLAFDNEQFF. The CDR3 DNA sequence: TGTGCCAGCAACCAACTAGCTTTCGACAATGAGCAGTTCTTC. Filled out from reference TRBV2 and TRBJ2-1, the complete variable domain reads EPEVTQTPSHQVTQMGQEVILRCVPISNHLYFYWYRQILGQKVEFLVSFYNNEISEKSEIFDDQFSVERPDGSNFTLKIRSTKLEDSAMYFCASNQLAFDNEQFFGPGTRLTVL.

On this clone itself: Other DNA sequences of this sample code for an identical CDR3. CDR3: CSVSTVEKLFF. CDR3 bases: TGCAGCGTCTCTACGGTAGAAAAACTGTTTTTT. The V and J genes are TRBV29-1 and TRBJ1-4; D not resolved. With 6 bases removed from V and 8 bases from J, the gap between germline ends came to 10 bases. Germline loops: CDR1 SQVTM, CDR2 ANQGSEA. CDR3 size: 11 residues.

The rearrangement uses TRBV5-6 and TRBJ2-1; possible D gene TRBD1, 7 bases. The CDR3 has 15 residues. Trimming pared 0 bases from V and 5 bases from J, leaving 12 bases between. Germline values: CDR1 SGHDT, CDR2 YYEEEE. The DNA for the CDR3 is TGTGCCAGCAGCTTGGTGGGCAGGGGGGACAATGAGCAGTTCTTC. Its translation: CASSLVGRGDNEQFF.

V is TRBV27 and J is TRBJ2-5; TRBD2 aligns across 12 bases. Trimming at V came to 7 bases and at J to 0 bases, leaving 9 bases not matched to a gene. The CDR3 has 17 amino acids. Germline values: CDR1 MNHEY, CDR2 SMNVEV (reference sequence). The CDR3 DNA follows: TGTGCCAGCACATCCCGACTAGCGGGGGCTAACCAAGAGACCCAGTACTTC. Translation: CASTSRLAGANQETQYF.

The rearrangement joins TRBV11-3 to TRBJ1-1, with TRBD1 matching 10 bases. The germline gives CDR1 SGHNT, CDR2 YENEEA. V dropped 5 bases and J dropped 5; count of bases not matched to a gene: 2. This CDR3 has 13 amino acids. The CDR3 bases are TGTGCCAGCAGCCGGGACAGGGGAACTGAAGCTTTCTTT. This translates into CASSRDRGTEAFF.

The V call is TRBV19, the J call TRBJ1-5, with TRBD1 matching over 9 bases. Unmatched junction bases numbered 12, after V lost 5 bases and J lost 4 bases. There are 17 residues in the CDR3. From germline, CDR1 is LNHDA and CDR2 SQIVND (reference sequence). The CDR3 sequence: CASSPSPRTGANQPQHF. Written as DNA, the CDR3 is TGTGCCAGTAGTCCCTCTCCTCGGACAGGGGCGAATCAGCCCCAGCATTTT.

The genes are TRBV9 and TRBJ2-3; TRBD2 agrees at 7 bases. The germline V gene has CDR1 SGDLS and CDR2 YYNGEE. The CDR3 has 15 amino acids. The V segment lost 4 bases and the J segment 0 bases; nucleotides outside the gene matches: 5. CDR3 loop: CASSPTSASTDTQYF. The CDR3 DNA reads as TGTGCCAGCAGCCCTACTAGCGCTAGCACAGATACGCAGTATTTT. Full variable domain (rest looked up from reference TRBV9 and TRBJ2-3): DSGVTQTPKHLITATGQRVTLRCSPRSGDLSVYWYQQSLDQGLQFLIQYYNGEERAKGNILERFSAQQFPDLHSELNLSSLELGDSALYFCASSPTSASTDTQYFGPGTRLTVL.

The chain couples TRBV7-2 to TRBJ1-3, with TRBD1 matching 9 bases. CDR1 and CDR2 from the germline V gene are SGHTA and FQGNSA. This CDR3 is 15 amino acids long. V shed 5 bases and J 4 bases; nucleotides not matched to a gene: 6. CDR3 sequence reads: CASSPDRGEGNTIYF. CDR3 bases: TGTGCCAGCAGCCCGGACAGGGGCGAAGGAAACACCATATATTTT.

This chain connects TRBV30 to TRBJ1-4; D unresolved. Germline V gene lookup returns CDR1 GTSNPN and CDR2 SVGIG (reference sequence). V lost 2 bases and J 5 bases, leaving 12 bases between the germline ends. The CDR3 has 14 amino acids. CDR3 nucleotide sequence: TGTGCCTGGAGTTGGATTTCGGGGAATGAAAAACTGTTTTTT. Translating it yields CAWSWISGNEKLFF.

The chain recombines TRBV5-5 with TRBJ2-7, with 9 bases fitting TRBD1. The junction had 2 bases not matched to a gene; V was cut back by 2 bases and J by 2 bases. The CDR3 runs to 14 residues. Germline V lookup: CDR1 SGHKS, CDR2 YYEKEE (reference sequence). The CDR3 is CASSFRTGAYEQYF. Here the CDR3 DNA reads TGTGCCAGCAGCTTCCGGACAGGGGCCTACGAGCAGTACTTC.

The CDR3 DNA reads as TGTGCCAGCATGACTAGCGGGAGAATGGGGGGCAATGAGCAGTTCTTC. Translated: CASMTSGRMGGNEQFF. The chain joins TRBV6-6 to TRBJ2-1, with 12 bases aligning to TRBD2. Germline CDR1 and CDR2: MNHNY and SVGAGI (reference sequence). J lost 6 bases, V lost 7 bases, and 10 bases had no gene match. This CDR3 has 16 residues.

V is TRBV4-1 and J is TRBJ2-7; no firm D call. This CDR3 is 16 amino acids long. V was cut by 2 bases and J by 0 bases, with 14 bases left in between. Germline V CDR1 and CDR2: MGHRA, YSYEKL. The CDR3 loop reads CASSQYRRSSSYEQYF. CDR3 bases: TGCGCCAGCAGCCAATATCGACGGAGCAGCTCCTACGAGCAGTACTTC.

CDR3 nucleotide sequence: TGTGCCAGCAGCTCTTACTCAGGGGCTGATGGCTACACCTTC. This sequence encodes CASSSYSGADGYTF. The J gene is TRBJ1-2, the V gene TRBV7-8; a weak D match, TRBD1 (6 bases). The germline CDR1 and CDR2 sequences are SGHVS and FQNEAQ. V lost 4 bases to trimming and J lost 6 bases, with 15 bases between them. The CDR3 is made up of 14 amino acids. Variable domain in full (rest from reference TRBV7-8 and TRBJ1-2): GAGVSQSPRYKVAKRGQDVALRCDPISGHVSLFWYQQALGQGPEFLTYFQNEAQLDKSGLPSDRFFAERPEGSVSTLKIQRTQQEDSAVYLCASSSYSGADGYTFGSGTRLTVV.

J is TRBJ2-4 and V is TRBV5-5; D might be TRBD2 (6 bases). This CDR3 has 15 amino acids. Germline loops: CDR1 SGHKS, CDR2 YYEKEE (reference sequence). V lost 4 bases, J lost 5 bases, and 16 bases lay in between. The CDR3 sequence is CASSRAGRAENIQYF. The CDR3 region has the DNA TGTGCCAGCAGCCGAGCGGGCAGGGCTGAAAACATTCAGTACTTC.

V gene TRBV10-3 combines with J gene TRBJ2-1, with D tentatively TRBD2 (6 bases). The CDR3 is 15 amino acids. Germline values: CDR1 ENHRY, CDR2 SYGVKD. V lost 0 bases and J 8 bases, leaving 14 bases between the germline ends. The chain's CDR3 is CAISESGGLDHEQFF. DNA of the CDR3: TGTGCCATCAGTGAGTCGGGGGGACTGGACCATGAGCAGTTCTTC.

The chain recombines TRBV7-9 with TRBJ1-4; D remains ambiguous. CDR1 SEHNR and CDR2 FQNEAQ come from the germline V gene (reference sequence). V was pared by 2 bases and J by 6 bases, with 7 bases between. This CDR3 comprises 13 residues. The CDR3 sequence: CASSLFSDEKLFF. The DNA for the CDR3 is TGTGCCAGCAGCTTATTCAGTGATGAAAAACTGTTTTTT.

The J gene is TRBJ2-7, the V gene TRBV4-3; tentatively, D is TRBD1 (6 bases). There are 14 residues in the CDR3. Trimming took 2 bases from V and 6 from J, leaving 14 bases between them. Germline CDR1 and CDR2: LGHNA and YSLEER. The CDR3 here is CASSQTGFVSEQYF. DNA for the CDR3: TGCGCCAGCAGCCAAACAGGGTTCGTAAGCGAGCAGTACTTC.

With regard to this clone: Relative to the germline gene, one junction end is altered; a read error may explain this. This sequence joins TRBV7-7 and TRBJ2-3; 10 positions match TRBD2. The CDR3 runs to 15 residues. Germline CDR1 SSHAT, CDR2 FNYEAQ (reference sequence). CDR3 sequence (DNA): TGTGCTAGCAGCCCGCTAGCGGGAGAAACAGATACGCAGTATTTT. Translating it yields CASSPLAGETDTQYF.

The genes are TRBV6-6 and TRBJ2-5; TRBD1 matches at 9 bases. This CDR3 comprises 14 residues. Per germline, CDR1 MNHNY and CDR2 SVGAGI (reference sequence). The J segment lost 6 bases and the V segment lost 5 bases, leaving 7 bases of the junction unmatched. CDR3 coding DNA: TGTGCCAGCAGTAGAACAGGGGGCGAAAAGACCCAGTACTTC. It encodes CASSRTGGEKTQYF.